The 8 T cell receptor beta chains below all came from one sample that was sequenced in a study of tumor-infiltrating lymphocytes in oesophageal squamous cell carcinoma. TCRdb passed the PCR reads through MiXCR, listing each CDR3 protein once. Of some 10,000 distinct CDR3 sequences in the sample, approximately 60% are singletons; the top ten hold 25% to 30%. Sequencing was done on a sample of esophageal tumor tissue. Every receptor here comes from a female donor with esophageal squamous cell carcinoma.

V is TRBV7-2 and J is TRBJ2-4; D perhaps matches TRBD2 (5 bases). The CDR3 runs 13 residues. V was shortened by 5 bases and J by 13 bases, with 18 bases between the two germline ends. Germline CDR1 SGHTA, CDR2 FQGNSA. CDR3 amino acids: CASSRGRRNEQYF. The CDR3 DNA sequence: TGTGCCAGCAGCCGCGGGCGGCGAAATGAGCAGTACTTC. The full variable domain, its missing parts supplied by reference TRBV7-2 and TRBJ2-4, is GAGVSQSPSNKVTEKGKDVELRCDPISGHTALYWYRQSLGQGLEFLIYFQGNSAPDKSGLPSDRFSAERTGGSVSTLTIQRTQQEDSAVYLCASSRGRRNEQYFGAGTRLSVL.

The rearrangement links TRBV7-6 to TRBJ2-7, with D possibly TRBD1 on 5 matching bases. The J call may be wrong; the DNA end is better matched by TRBJ2-1. Per the germline V gene, CDR1 is SGHVS and CDR2 is FNYEAQ. The CDR3 loop spans 14 amino acids. The CDR3 DNA sequence: TGTGCCAGCAGCTTAAGTTTGGGGCAAGAGACCCAGTTCTTC. This gives the protein CASSLSLGQETQFF.

This clonotype was found a few times. This chain joins TRBV7-6 and TRBJ2-7, with 9 positions matching TRBD2. The end of the DNA aligns better with TRBJ2-1, so the J call may be wrong. This CDR3 comprises 15 residues. Germline V CDR1 and CDR2: SGHVS, FNYEAQ. Written as DNA, the CDR3 is TGTGCCAGCAGCTTAGAGGCGGGAGGGTACAATGAGCAGTTCTTC. It specifies CASSLEAGGYNEQFF.

This clonotype was counted ten times or more. The chain is built from TRBV18 and TRBJ2-3, with 8 bases that match TRBD1. J gave up 1 base and V 6 bases, and 21 bases lay outside the gene matches. This CDR3 contains 20 residues. Germline CDR1 reads KGHSH; CDR2 reads LQKENI. Here the CDR3 DNA reads TGTGCCAGCTCGTCGACAGGACAGGGAAAAATGTTTTACGGCACAGATACGCAGTATTTT. As protein: CASSSTGQGKMFYGTDTQYF. Together with reference TRBV18 and TRBJ2-3, the CDR3 gives the full variable domain: NAGVMQNPRHLVRRRGQEARLRCSPMKGHSHVYWYRQLPEEGLKFMVYLQKENIIDESGMPKERFSAEFPKEGPSILRIQQVVRGDSAAYFCASSSTGQGKMFYGTDTQYFGPGTRLTVL.

There are many counts of this clonotype. The rearrangement uses TRBV27 and TRBJ2-1; TRBD2 matches 8 bases. The germline gives CDR1 MNHEY, CDR2 SMNVEV (reference sequence). The CDR3 covers 16 residues. The V segment lost 5 bases and the J segment 3 bases; nucleotides outside the gene matches: 9. DNA for the CDR3: TGTGCCAGCAGTCTCACTAGCGGAGCACTCTACAATGAGCAGTTCTTC. It encodes CASSLTSGALYNEQFF.

This clonotype is deemed medium-sized (0.01 to 0.1%). The chain is built from TRBV28 and TRBJ2-1; possible D gene TRBD2, 6 bases. Near its end, the DNA agrees better with TRBJ2-7, so the J call may be wrong. There are 16 residues in the CDR3. The germline gives CDR1 MDHEN, CDR2 SYDVKM. The CDR3, as DNA: TGTGCCAGCAGTTTACCCTCGGAGGGCGGCTACAATGAGCAGTACTTC. The encoded protein is CASSLPSEGGYNEQYF.

This clonotype was detected only a few times. This chain uses TRBV24-1 with TRBJ2-5; a weak D match, TRBD1 (6 bases). Judging by the DNA end, TRBJ2-1 fits better; the J call may be wrong. Germline V lookup: CDR1 KGHDR, CDR2 SFDVKD. CDR3 length: 13 residues. CDR3 in DNA: TGTGCCACCAGTGAGGGGACACCGAAGAAGCAGTTCTTC. It is translated as CATSEGTPKKQFF.

This clonotype was seen only a few times. This chain connects TRBV6-5 to TRBJ2-5, with 11 bases fitting TRBD1. The J call may be incorrect, as the DNA end agrees better with TRBJ2-4. Per the germline V gene, CDR1 is MNHEY and CDR2 is SVGAGI. The CDR3 is 14 residues long. The CDR3 loop is CASIKDRGPSIQYF. The CDR3 DNA reads as TGTGCCAGCATTAAGGACAGGGGGCCTAGCATTCAGTACTTC.